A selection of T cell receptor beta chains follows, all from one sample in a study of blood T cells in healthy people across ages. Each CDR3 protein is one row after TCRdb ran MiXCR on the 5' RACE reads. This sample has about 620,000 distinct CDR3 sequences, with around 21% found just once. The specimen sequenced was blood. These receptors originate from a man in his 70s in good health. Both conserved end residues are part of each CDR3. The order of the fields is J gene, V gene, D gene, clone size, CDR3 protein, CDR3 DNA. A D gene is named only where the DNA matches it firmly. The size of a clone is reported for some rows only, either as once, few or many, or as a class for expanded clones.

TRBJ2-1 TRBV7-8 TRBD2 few CASSPTLAGGNEQFF TGTGCCAGCAGCCCAACCCTAGCGGGAGGGAATGAGCAGTTCTTC
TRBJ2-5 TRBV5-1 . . CASSFKDREETQYF TGCGCCAGCAGCTTTAAGGACAGAGAAGAGACCCAGTACTTC
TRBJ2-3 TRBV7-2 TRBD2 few CASRIAGGSDTQYF TGTGCCAGCAGAATAGCGGGAGGTAGCGATACGCAGTATTTT
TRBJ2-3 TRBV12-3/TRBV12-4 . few CASSVGPPTDTQYF TGTGCCAGCAGTGTCGGACCACCCACAGATACGCAGTATTTT
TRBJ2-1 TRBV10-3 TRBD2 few CAISPGTSGLSSYNEQFF TGTGCCATCAGCCCCGGGACTAGCGGGTTAAGCTCCTACAATGAGCAGTTCTTC
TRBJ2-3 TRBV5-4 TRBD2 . CASSLGLAGTVSTDTQYF TGTGCCAGCAGCCTGGGACTAGCGGGAACTGTTAGCACAGATACGCAGTATTTT
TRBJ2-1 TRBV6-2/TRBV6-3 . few CASSYSFNEQFF TGTGCCAGCAGTTACTCTTTCAATGAGCAGTTCTTC
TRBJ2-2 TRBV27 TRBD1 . CASSSGTGWSGELFF TGTGCCAGCAGTTCCGGGACAGGGTGGTCCGGGGAGCTGTTTTTT
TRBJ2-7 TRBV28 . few CASSLNGNPYEQYF TGTGCCAGCAGTTTAAACGGGAACCCCTACGAGCAGTACTTC
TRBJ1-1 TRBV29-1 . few CSVEDNTEAFF TGCAGCGTTGAAGATAACACTGAAGCTTTCTTT
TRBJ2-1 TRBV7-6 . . CASSPRMWTTPNEQFF TGTGCCAGCAGCCCAAGGATGTGGACTACTCCCAATGAGCAGTTCTTC
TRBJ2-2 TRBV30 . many CAWSRPTGELFF TGTGCCTGGAGTAGACCCACCGGGGAGCTGTTTTTT
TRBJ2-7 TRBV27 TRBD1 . CASSTGTGNGEQYF TGTGCCAGCAGTACAGGGACAGGGAACGGCGAGCAGTACTTC
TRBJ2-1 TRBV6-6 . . CASSYPHAGTIDNEQFF TGTGCCAGCAGTTACCCCCACGCGGGTACGATCGACAATGAGCAGTTCTTC
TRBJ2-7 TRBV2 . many CASSDEEWDYEQYF TGTGCCAGCAGTGATGAGGAGTGGGACTACGAGCAGTACTTC
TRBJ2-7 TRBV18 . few CASSPGVAAGYEQYF TGTGCCAGCTCACCAGGGGTGGCGGCTGGTTACGAGCAGTACTTC
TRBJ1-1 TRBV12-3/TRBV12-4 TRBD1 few CASSLTGGGTEAFF TGTGCCAGCAGTCTTACAGGGGGTGGTACTGAAGCTTTCTTT
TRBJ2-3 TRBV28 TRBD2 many CAALTSGRTSDTQYF TGTGCCGCCCTGACTAGCGGACGGACTTCAGATACGCAGTATTTT
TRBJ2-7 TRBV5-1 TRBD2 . CASSFGGAYEQYF TGCGCCAGCAGCTTTGGGGGGGCCTACGAGCAGTACTTC
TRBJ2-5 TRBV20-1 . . CSATDKSETQYF TGCAGTGCTACGGACAAGAGTGAGACCCAGTACTTC
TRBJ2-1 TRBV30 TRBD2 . CAWSALLADEQFF TGTGCCTGGAGTGCCTTACTAGCGGATGAGCAGTTCTTC
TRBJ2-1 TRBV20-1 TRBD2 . CSPTSGGPNEQFF TGCAGTCCGACTAGCGGGGGCCCCAATGAGCAGTTCTTC
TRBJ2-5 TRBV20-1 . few CSGLVLQTQYF TGCAGTGGACTAGTCTTACAGACCCAGTACTTC
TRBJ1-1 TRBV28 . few CASSSPVREAFF TGTGCCAGCAGTTCTCCCGTTCGGGAAGCTTTCTTT
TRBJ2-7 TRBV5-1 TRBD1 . CASSPRDREQYEQYF TGCGCCAGCAGCCCCCGGGACAGGGAACAGTACGAGCAGTACTTC
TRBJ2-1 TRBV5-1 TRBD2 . CASSQTSGGPDDNEQFF TGCGCCAGCAGCCAGACTAGCGGGGGCCCCGACGACAATGAGCAGTTCTTC
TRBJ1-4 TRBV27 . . CASRPTGRSNEKLFF TGTGCCAGCAGACCCACAGGTCGCTCTAATGAAAAACTGTTTTTT
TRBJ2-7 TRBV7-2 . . CASSLATIPYEQYF TGTGCCAGCAGCTTAGCGACTATTCCCTACGAGCAGTACTTC
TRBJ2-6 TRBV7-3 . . CASSFGGFSSGANVLTF TGTGCCAGCAGCTTTGGGGGCTTTAGCTCTGGGGCCAACGTCCTGACTTTC
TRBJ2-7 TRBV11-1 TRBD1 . CASSFGQGGPYEQYF TGTGCCAGCAGCTTCGGACAGGGAGGTCCCTACGAGCAGTACTTC
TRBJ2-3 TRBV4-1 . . CASSQDYTSSDTQYF TGCGCCAGCAGCCAAGATTATACTAGCTCAGATACGCAGTACTTT
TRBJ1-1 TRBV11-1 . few CASSLLGGRVTEAFF TGTGCCAGCAGCCTTCTCGGGGGGAGGGTCACTGAAGCTTTCTTT
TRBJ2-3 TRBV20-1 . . CSASGQNQDTQYF TGCAGTGCTAGCGGCCAGAATCAAGATACGCAGTATTTT
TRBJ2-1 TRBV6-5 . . CASSWGVGPRLYNEQFF TGTGCCAGCAGTTGGGGGGTGGGTCCACGGCTTTACAATGAGCAGTTCTTC
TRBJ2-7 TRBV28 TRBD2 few CASSYSSTSGRAYEQYF TGTGCCAGCAGCTACTCCTCGACTAGCGGGAGGGCCTACGAGCAGTACTTC
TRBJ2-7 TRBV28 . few CASSSAGEREQYF TGTGCCAGCAGTTCTGCAGGGGAACGGGAGCAGTACTTC
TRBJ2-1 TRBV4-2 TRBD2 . CASSQNPGLGYNEQFF TGTGCCAGCAGCCAGAATCCGGGACTAGGGTACAATGAGCAGTTCTTC
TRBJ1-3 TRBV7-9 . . CASSLEAGFGGNTIYF TGTGCCAGCAGCTTAGAAGCAGGTTTCGGGGGAAACACCATATATTTT
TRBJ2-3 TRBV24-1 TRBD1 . CATSDLSGTGVDTQYF TGTGCCACCAGTGATTTGTCTGGGACAGGGGTAGATACGCAGTATTTT
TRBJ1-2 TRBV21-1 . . CASSRPGQGRSSTNYGYTF TGTGCCAGCAGCAGACCCGGACAGGGCCGGTCGTCAACAAACTATGGCTACACCTTC
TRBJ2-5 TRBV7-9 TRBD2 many CASSPQGLEETQYF TGTGCCAGCAGCCCCCAGGGACTAGAGGAGACCCAGTACTTC
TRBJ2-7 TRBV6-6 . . CASSYWGRSDEQYF TGTGCCAGCAGTTACTGGGGCAGGTCGGACGAGCAGTACTTC
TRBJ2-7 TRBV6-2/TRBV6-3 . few CASSYLRDEQYF TGTGCCAGCAGTTATTTGAGAGACGAGCAGTACTTC
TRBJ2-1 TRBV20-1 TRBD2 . CSAREGLAGGYRYNEQFF TGCAGTGCTAGAGAGGGACTAGCGGGAGGGTACCGCTACAATGAGCAGTTCTTC
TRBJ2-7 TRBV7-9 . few CASSFRLAYEQYF TGTGCCAGCAGCTTTCGACTAGCCTACGAGCAGTACTTC
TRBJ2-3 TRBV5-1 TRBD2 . CASSFSSGRGTDTQYF TGCGCCAGCAGCTTCTCTAGCGGGAGGGGCACAGATACGCAGTATTTT
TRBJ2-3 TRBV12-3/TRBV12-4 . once CASIPGPLGTQYF TGTGCCAGCATCCCAGGCCCCCTCGGCACGCAGTATTTT
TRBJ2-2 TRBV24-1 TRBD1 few CATSLLPGQEPYLLNTGELFF TGTGCCACCAGTCTTTTACCGGGACAGGAACCATACCTCTTGAACACCGGGGAGCTGTTTTTT
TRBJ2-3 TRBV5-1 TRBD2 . CASSLSGRSRTDTQYF TGCGCCAGCAGCCTGAGCGGGAGGAGCCGCACAGATACGCAGTATTTT
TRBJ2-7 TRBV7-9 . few CASSSSGTRIEYF TGTGCCAGCAGCTCCTCGGGGACCAGGATTGAGTACTTC
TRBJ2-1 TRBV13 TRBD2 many CASSFSLAGETRYNEQFF TGTGCCAGCAGCTTTTCACTAGCGGGAGAAACAAGGTACAATGAGCAGTTCTTC
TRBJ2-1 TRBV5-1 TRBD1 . CASSLEGTGFQETRYF TGCGCCAGCAGCTTGGAGGGGACAGGGTTCCAAGAGACCCGGTACTTC
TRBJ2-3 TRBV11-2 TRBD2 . CASSTLAGTQADTQYF TGTGCCAGCAGCACCTTAGCGGGAACCCAAGCAGATACGCAGTATTTT
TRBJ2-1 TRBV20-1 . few CSARDRVKGLPYNEQFF TGCAGTGCTAGAGATCGTGTGAAGGGACTGCCCTACAATGAGCAGTTCTTC
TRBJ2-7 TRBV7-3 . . CASSQGGHTYEQYF TGTGCCAGCAGCCAGGGAGGACACACTTACGAGCAGTACTTC
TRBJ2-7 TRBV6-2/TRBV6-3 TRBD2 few CASGSPGLGWYEQYF TGCGCCAGCGGAAGTCCGGGACTAGGGTGGTACGAGCAGTACTTC
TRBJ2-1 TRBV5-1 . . CASTTTSGYYNEQFF TGCGCCAGCACCACGACCAGCGGTTATTACAATGAGCAGTTCTTC
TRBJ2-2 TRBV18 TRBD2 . CASSPLAGTGELFF TGTGCCAGCTCACCACTAGCGGGCACCGGGGAGCTGTTTTTT
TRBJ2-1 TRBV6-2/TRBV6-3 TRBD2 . CASSYSMTRAGNHNEQFF TGTGCCAGCAGTTACTCTATGACTAGAGCGGGAAACCACAATGAGCAGTTCTTC